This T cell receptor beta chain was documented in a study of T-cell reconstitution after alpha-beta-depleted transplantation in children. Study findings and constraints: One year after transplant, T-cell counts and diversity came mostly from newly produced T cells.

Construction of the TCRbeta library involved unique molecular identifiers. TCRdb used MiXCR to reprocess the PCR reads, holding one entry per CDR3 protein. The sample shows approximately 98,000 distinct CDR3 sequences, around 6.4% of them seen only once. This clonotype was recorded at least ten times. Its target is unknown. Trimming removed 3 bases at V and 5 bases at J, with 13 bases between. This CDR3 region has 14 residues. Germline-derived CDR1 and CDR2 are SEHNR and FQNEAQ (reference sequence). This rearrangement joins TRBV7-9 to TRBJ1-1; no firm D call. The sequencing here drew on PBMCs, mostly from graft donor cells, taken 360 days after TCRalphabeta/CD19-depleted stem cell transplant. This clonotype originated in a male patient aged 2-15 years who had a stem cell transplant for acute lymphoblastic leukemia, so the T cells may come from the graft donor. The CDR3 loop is CASSFPGRRTEAFF. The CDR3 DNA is TGTGCCAGCAGCTTCCCCGGGCGAAGGACTGAAGCTTTCTTT.